Below, one TCR beta chain is given with its context. This record belongs to a study of blood T cell repertoires in COVID-19. Study context: Material from acute and convalescent COVID-19 was sourced from the United States, Italy and Spain.

In the original analysis: For nucleated cells, counts were estimated from reference gene primer amplification. Libraries were prepared by immunoSEQ multiplex PCR; TCRdb keeps only in-frame clonotypes and omits some of them. V and J calls and clone size come straight from that table; D and trimming were deduced from the DNA. The sample records more than 60,000 clones, around nine tenths being singletons. The CDR3 has 15 residues. Trimming shortened V by 4 bases and J by 5 bases, and 13 bases separated the two germline ends. Germline V gene lookup returns CDR1 SGHRS and CDR2 YFSETQ. The sequence was collected from a woman older than 75 with active or convalescent COVID-19. Sample: peripheral blood. The rearrangement joins TRBV5-1 to TRBJ1-6; D is unclear. The DNA for the CDR3 is TGCGCCAGCAGCCTACGCCCTAATAATAATTCACCCCTCCACTTT. It encodes CASSLRPNNNSPLHF.